Here is one T cell receptor beta chain with its context. J lost 5 bases, V lost 4 bases, and 13 bases had no gene match. Germline CDR1 SGHKS, CDR2 YYEKEE (reference sequence). The CDR3 sequence is 16 residues long. This entry comes from a study of blood T cell repertoires in COVID-19. Turning to the study itself: Material from acute and convalescent COVID-19 was sourced from the United States, Italy and Spain. PBMCs, B-cell-depleted T cells, or T cells provided the cDNA or gDNA that made up the material.

Authors' processing steps: Nucleated cell counts were estimated from reference gene primer amplification. Clones were sequenced by immunoSEQ multiplex PCR, and TCRdb holds only the in-frame ones, with some missing. D and trimming were read from the DNA, whereas the V and J calls and clone size are those reported in that table. Of about 120,000 clones in the sample, about three quarters were seen once. This TCR was recovered from a woman of 80 years or more with active or convalescent COVID-19. The rearrangement links TRBV5-5 to TRBJ2-7; TRBD1 matches at 9 bases. What was sequenced was peripheral blood. The CDR3 coding sequence is TGTGCCAGCAGCGCGGGACCACAGGGGGCCGCTAACGAGCAGTACTTC. Protein sequence: CASSAGPQGAANEQYF.